A single sample gave rise to the 15 T cell receptor beta chains below, sequenced in a study of cytomegalovirus exposure and HLA in healthy donors. Primers included in the PCR were 60 Vbeta and 13 Jbeta primers. TCRdb keeps only in-frame clones here, not all; method: immunoSEQ multiplex PCR. Its table lists 150,000 to 200,000 clones. The sample taken for sequencing was PBMCs. These TCRs come from a man aged 25 to 40 in good health and CMV-seronegative.

This chain joins TRBV7-2 and TRBJ2-7; 8 nucleotides match TRBD2. V was pared by 6 bases and J by 3 bases, with 7 bases of the junction left unmatched. CDR3 length equals 14 residues. Germline lookup yields CDR1 SGHTA and CDR2 FQGNSA. This CDR3 is CASSFSGINYEQYF. The CDR3, as DNA: TGTGCCAGCAGTTTTAGCGGGATTAACTACGAGCAGTACTTC.

The J gene is TRBJ2-3, the V gene TRBV2; 7 nucleotides match TRBD2. The germline V gene has CDR1 SNHLY and CDR2 FYNNEI. After removal of 7 bases from V and 1 base from J, the junction contained 5 bases not matched to a gene. The CDR3 runs 14 residues. This CDR3 reads CASIGGFRTDTQYF. The CDR3 DNA follows: TGTGCCAGCATCGGGGGGTTTCGCACAGATACGCAGTATTTT.

The chain combines TRBV27 with TRBJ1-2; D is undetermined. The CDR3 has 13 amino acids. Germline-derived CDR1 and CDR2 are MNHEY and SMNVEV (reference sequence). Between the trimmed V and J ends, which lost 5 bases and 8 bases, there was a span of 15 bases. In DNA, the CDR3 is TGTGCCAGCAGTCCGAGTGGACTTGCAGGCTACACCTTC. This translates into CASSPSGLAGYTF.

V usage is TRBV6-4 and J usage is TRBJ2-1, with TRBD2 identical over 10 bases. The CDR3 contains 15 residues. CDR1 MRHNA and CDR2 SNTAGT come from the germline V gene. With V trimmed by 0 bases and J by 6 bases, 2 bases remained unmatched. CDR3 in amino acids: CASSDSLAGANEQFF. In nucleotides, the CDR3 is TGTGCCAGCAGTGACTCTCTAGCGGGGGCCAATGAGCAGTTCTTC.

V is TRBV28 and J is TRBJ2-7, with 7 bases that match TRBD2. Germline lookup yields CDR1 MDHEN and CDR2 SYDVKM. This CDR3 contains 14 residues. With 5 bases clipped from V and 2 bases from J, the junction kept 6 bases outside the gene matches. The DNA of the CDR3 is TGTGCCAGCAGTGTGGGGGGGGAGACCTACGAGCAGTACTTC. It is translated as CASSVGGETYEQYF.

The V and J genes are TRBV6-5 and TRBJ1-1, with 7 bases matching TRBD1. V was clipped by 4 bases and J by 4 bases; unmatched bases: 9. In germline, CDR1 is MNHEY, CDR2 SVGAGI. The CDR3 is 15 amino acids. This chain's CDR3 is CASSSYRGGTTEAFF. The DNA of the CDR3 is TGTGCCAGCAGTTCTTACAGGGGAGGAACCACTGAAGCTTTCTTT.

The chain recombines TRBV29-1 with TRBJ2-7, with 16 bases fitting TRBD2. This CDR3 region has 16 residues. V dropped 7 bases and J dropped 5; count of bases not matched to a gene: 11. The V gene's germline CDR1 is SQVTM and CDR2 ANQGSEA. In DNA form, the CDR3 reads TGCAGCGCTCAGGGGACTAGCGGGAGGGTGGCGAACGAGCAGTACTTC. It yields the protein CSAQGTSGRVANEQYF.

The CDR3 protein is CASSVDASGSVEQFF. CDR3 DNA sequence: TGTGCCAGCAGCGTAGATGCTAGCGGGAGTGTTGAGCAGTTCTTC. The chain is built from TRBV9 and TRBJ2-1, with TRBD2 matching over 10 bases. The germline V gene has CDR1 SGDLS and CDR2 YYNGEE. The CDR3 is 15 amino acids. The V and J ends lost 0 bases and 9 bases, in that order; junction bases with no gene match: 6.

This CDR3 reads CASRRLAGNTEAFF. CDR3 nucleotides: TGTGCCAGCAGGCGACTTGCCGGGAATACTGAAGCTTTCTTT. The chain joins TRBV5-5 to TRBJ1-1; D is undetermined. V lost 5 bases and J 5 bases, leaving 16 bases between the germline ends. Per germline, CDR1 SGHKS and CDR2 YYEKEE (reference sequence). The CDR3 consists of 14 residues. Variable domain in full (rest from reference TRBV5-5 and TRBJ1-1): DAGVTQSPTHLIKTRGQQVTLRCSPISGHKSVSWYQQVLGQGPQFIFQYYEKEERGRGNFPDRFSARQFPNYSSELNVNALLLGDSALYLCASRRLAGNTEAFFGQGTRLTVV.

The rearrangement uses TRBV6-5 and TRBJ1-1; a weak D match, TRBD1 (5 bases). Germline V lookup: CDR1 MNHEY, CDR2 SVGAGI. V was pared by 1 base and J by 5 bases, with 8 bases between. The CDR3 consists of 13 residues. The DNA for the CDR3 is TGTGCCAGCAGTTACTACTCAGGGACTGAAGCTTTCTTT. Encoded protein: CASSYYSGTEAFF.

Regarding this clone: Other DNA sequences of this sample code for an identical CDR3. The chain uses TRBV6-1 and TRBJ1-5; 7 positions match TRBD1. The germline V gene has CDR1 MNHNS and CDR2 SASEGT. V was clipped by 4 bases and J by 6 bases; unmatched bases: 6. The CDR3 is made up of 14 amino acids. The CDR3 DNA is TGTGCCAGCAGTGTAACAGGGGAGCCTCAGCCCCAGCATTTT. Translating it yields CASSVTGEPQPQHF.

This sequence joins TRBV4-3 and TRBJ2-1, with D possibly being TRBD2 (6 bases). Trimming left V 4 bases short and J 2 bases short, with 18 bases between. CDR1 and CDR2 from the germline V gene are LGHNA and YSLEER. The CDR3 consists of 17 residues. CDR3: CASSREGLTGAYNEQFF. The CDR3 DNA sequence: TGCGCCAGCAGCCGAGAGGGGTTGACGGGGGCCTACAATGAGCAGTTCTTC.

The gene calls are TRBV10-2 and TRBJ1-1; D gene unclear. Trimming removed 2 bases at V and 6 bases at J, with 7 bases between. The germline CDR1 and CDR2 sequences are WSHSY and SAAADI. The CDR3 is 12 amino acids. The CDR3 sequence is CASSETRAEAFF. For the CDR3, the DNA is TGCGCCAGCAGTGAGACCCGGGCTGAAGCTTTCTTT.

This rearrangement joins TRBV2 to TRBJ1-2; TRBD1 agrees at 8 bases. The CDR3 runs to 12 residues. CDR1 and CDR2 (germline): SNHLY, FYNNEI. The V gene end was trimmed by 7 bases and the J gene end by 6 bases; junction bases not matched to a gene: 4. As DNA, the CDR3 is TGTGCCAGCATCGGGACAGGCGATGGCTACACCTTC. Amino acid sequence: CASIGTGDGYTF.

The chain recombines TRBV7-9 with TRBJ2-5; 8 positions match TRBD1. The tail of the sequence fits TRBJ2-7 better, so the J call may be wrong. CDR3 length: 15 amino acids. Germline V gene data show CDR1 as SEHNR and CDR2 as FQNEAQ (reference sequence). The CDR3 region is CASSYPGTGSYEQYF. CDR3 in DNA: TGTGCCAGCAGCTACCCCGGGACAGGCTCCTACGAGCAGTACTTC.